What follows describes a single TCR beta chain. RNA in amounts of roughly 0.5 to 1 ug was reverse transcribed with random hexamers. TCRdb used MiXCR to reprocess the immunoSEQ multiplex PCR reads, holding one entry per CDR3 protein. The sample lists hundreds of thousands of distinct CDR3 sequences; 70% to 90% were seen once. Trimming at V came to 6 bases and at J to 1 base, leaving 4 bases not matched to a gene. The CDR3 is 14 residues long. Per germline, CDR1 MNHEY and CDR2 SMNVEV (reference sequence). This sample was taken from a study of CD8 T cells in Susac syndrome. Sequencing used CD8+ T cells from PBMCs. The chain has TRBV27 and TRBJ2-7, with TRBD2 matching 9 bases. This clonotype originated in a human donor with multiple sclerosis. The CDR3 DNA reads TGTGCCAGCAGGATAGCGGGAGCTTCCTACGAGCAGTACTTC. It specifies CASRIAGASYEQYF.